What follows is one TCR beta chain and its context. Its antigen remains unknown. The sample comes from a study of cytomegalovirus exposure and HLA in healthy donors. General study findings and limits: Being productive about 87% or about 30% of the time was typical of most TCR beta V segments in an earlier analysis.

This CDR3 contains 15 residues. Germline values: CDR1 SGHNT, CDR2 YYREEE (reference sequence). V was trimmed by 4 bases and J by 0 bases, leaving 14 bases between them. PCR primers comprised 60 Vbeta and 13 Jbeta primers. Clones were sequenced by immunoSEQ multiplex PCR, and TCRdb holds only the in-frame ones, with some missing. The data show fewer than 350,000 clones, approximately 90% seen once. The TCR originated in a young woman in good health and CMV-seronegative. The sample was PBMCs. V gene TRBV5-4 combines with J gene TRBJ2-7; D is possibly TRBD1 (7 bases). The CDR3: CASSGGTALSYEQYF. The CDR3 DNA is TGTGCCAGCAGCGGGGGGACAGCCCTCTCCTACGAGCAGTACTTC.